The T cell receptor beta chain described here comes from a study of blood T cell repertoires in COVID-19. Measured with immunoSEQ multiplex PCR; TCRdb has only the in-frame clones, and not every one. Of 250,000 to 350,000 clones listed, approximately 84% are singletons. The CDR3 runs to 16 residues. Germline values: CDR1 GTSNPN, CDR2 SVGIG (reference sequence). Unmatched junction bases numbered 7, after V lost 1 base and J lost 6 bases. The V and J genes are TRBV30 and TRBJ2-4; 12 bases match TRBD2. The specimen was peripheral blood. The clonotype was recovered from a human donor with COVID-19, enrolled during active disease. The donor label of this sample is uncertain. Here the CDR3 DNA reads TGTGCCTGGAGTGATATTCTAGCGGGAGGGAGAAACATTCAGTACTTC. It codes for CAWSDILAGGRNIQYF.